The sequence of this T cell receptor beta chain was determined in a study of T cell responses to AZD1222 COVID-19 vaccine. Repertoires were generated with immunoSEQ multiplex PCR, while TCRdb's copy carries only in-frame clones and drops some. The table lists some 140,000 clones, 91% of them singletons, with about 3% in the top ten. The sample consisted of peripheral blood, taken on day 0 of AZD1222 vaccination. The receptor comes from an adult in good health.

The CDR3 DNA reads as TGTGCCACCAGCGCGGGCGGGGCAAGCAATCAGCCCCAGCATTTT. Translated: CATSAGGASNQPQHF. J is TRBJ1-5 and V is TRBV15, with a tentative D call TRBD1 (5 bases). The CDR3 has 15 amino acids. Between the trimmed V and J ends, which lost 5 bases and 1 base, there was a span of 12 bases. Per the germline V gene, CDR1 is LNHNV and CDR2 is YYDKDF (reference sequence).